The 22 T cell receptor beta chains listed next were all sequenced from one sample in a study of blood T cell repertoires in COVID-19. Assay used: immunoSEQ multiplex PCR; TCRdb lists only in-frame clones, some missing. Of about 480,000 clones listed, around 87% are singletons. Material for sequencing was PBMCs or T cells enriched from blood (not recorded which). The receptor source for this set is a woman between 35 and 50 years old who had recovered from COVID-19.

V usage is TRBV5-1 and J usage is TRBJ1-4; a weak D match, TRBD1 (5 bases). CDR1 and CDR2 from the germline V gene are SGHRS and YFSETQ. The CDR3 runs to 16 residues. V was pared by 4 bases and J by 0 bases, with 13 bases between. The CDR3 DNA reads TGCGCCAGCAGCCCACCCACAGGATCAACTAATGAAAAACTGTTTTTT. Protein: CASSPPTGSTNEKLFF.

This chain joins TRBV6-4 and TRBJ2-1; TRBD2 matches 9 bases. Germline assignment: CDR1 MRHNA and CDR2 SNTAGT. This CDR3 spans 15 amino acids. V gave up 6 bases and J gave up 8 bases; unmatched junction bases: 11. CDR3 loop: CASSATTSGWDEQFF. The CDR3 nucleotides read TGTGCCAGCAGCGCCACGACTAGCGGATGGGATGAGCAGTTCTTC.

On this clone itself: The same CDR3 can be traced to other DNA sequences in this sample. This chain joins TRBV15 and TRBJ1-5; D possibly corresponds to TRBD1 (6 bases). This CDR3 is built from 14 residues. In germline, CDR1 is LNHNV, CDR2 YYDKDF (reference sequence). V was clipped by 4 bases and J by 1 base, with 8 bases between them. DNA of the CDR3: TGTGCCACCAGCAAGCAGGGGAGCAATCAGCCCCAGCATTTT. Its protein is CATSKQGSNQPQHF.

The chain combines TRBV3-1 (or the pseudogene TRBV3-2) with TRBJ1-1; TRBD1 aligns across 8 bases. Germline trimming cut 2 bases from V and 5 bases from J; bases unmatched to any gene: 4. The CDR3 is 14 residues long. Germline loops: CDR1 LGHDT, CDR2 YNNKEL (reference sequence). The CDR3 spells CASSQTGGGTEAFF. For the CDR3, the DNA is TGTGCCAGCAGCCAAACAGGGGGTGGTACTGAAGCTTTCTTT.

Here the CDR3 reads CASSRSRDRNNEKLFF. CDR3 DNA: TGTGCCAGCAGCAGATCCCGGGACAGGAATAATGAAAAACTGTTTTTT. This sequence joins TRBV7-8 and TRBJ1-4, with 8 bases matching TRBD1. CDR1 SGHVS and CDR2 FQNEAQ come from the germline V gene. The J segment lost 4 bases and the V segment lost 5 bases, leaving 9 bases of the junction unmatched. This CDR3 is built from 16 residues.

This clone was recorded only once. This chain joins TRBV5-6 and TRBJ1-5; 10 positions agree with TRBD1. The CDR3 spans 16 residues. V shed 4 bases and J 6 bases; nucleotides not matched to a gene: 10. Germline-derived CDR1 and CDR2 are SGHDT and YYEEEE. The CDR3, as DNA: TGTGCCAGCAGCGCCAAGGGACAGGGGTTGACTCAGCCCCAGCATTTT. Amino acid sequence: CASSAKGQGLTQPQHF.

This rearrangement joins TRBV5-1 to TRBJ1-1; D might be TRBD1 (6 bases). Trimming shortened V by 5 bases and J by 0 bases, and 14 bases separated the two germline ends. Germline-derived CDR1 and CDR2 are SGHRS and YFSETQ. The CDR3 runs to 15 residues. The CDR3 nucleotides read TGCGCCAGCAGTTTCTCCGGGACATTGAACACTGAAGCTTTCTTT. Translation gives CASSFSGTLNTEAFF.

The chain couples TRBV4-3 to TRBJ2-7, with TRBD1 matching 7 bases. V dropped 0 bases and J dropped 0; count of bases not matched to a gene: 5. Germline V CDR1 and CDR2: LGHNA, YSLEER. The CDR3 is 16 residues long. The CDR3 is CASSQDATGTSYEQYF. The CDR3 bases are TGCGCCAGCAGCCAAGATGCGACAGGGACCTCCTACGAGCAGTACTTC.

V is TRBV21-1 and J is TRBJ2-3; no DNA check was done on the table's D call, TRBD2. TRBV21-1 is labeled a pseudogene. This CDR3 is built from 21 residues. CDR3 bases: TGTGCCAGCAGCAAAGGAACGAGCAGGACTAGCGGGAGGGCCAGGGCAGATACGCAGTATTTT. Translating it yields CASSKGTSRTSGRARADTQYF.

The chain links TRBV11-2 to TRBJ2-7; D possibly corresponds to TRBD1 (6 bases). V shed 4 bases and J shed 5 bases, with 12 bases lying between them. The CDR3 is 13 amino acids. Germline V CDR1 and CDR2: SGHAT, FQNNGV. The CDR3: CASSYRAPDEQYF. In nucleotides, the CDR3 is TGTGCCAGCAGCTACAGGGCCCCGGACGAGCAGTACTTC.

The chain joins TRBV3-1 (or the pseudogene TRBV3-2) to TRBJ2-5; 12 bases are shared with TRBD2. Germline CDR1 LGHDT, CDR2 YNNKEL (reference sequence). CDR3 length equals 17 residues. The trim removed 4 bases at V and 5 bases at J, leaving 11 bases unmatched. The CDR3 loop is CASSPLSGLAGSETQYF. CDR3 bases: TGTGCCAGCAGCCCACTCTCCGGACTAGCGGGGTCGGAGACCCAGTACTTC.

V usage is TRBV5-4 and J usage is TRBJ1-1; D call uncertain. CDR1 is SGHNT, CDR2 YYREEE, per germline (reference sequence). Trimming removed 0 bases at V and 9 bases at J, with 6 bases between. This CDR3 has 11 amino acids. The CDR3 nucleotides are TGTGCCAGCAGCTTGGCGGGGAAAGCTTTCTTT. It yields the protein CASSLAGKAFF.

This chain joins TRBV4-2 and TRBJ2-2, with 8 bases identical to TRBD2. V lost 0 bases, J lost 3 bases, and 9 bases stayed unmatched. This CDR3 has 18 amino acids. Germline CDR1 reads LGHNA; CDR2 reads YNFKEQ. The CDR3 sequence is CASSQDPSTSEHTGELFF. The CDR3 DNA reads TGTGCCAGCAGCCAAGATCCGTCGACTAGCGAGCACACCGGGGAGCTGTTTTTT.

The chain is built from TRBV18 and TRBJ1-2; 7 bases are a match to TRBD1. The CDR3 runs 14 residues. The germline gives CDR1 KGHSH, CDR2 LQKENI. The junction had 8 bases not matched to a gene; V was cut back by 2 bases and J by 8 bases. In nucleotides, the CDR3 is TGTGCCAGCTCACCAGCCGACAGGGCGCGCGGCTACACCTTC. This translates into CASSPADRARGYTF.

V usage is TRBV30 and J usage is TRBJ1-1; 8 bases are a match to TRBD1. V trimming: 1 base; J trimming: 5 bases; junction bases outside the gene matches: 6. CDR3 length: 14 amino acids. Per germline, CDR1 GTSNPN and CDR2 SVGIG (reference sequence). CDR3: CAWSGGTGGTEAFF. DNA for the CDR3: TGTGCCTGGAGTGGCGGGACAGGTGGGACTGAAGCTTTCTTT.

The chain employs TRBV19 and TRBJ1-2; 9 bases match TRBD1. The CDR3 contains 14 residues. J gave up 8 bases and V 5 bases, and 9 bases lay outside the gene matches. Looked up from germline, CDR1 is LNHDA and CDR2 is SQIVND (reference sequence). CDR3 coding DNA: TGTGCCAGTAGTCTCCGGGACAGGGCTTACGGCTACACCTTC. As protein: CASSLRDRAYGYTF.

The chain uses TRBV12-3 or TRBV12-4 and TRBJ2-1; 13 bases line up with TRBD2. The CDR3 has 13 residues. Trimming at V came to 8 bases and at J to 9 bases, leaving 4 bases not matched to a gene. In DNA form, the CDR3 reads TGTGCCAGCGGGACTAGCGGGGAGGGTGAGCAGTTCTTC. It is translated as CASGTSGEGEQFF.

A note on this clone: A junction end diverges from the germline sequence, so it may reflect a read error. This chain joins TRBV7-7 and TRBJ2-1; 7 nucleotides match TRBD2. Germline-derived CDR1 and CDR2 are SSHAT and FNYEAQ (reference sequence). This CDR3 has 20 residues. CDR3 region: CASSLWPSGLAASSYNEQFF. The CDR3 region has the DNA TGTGCTAGCAGCTTATGGCCTTCGGGGCTAGCGGCCTCCTCCTACAATGAGCAGTTCTTC.

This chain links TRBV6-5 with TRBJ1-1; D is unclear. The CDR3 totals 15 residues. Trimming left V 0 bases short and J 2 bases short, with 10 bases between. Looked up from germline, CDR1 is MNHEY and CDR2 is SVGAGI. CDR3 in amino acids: CASSYSGSTNTEAFF. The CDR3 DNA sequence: TGTGCCAGCAGTTACTCGGGCAGCACAAACACTGAAGCTTTCTTT.

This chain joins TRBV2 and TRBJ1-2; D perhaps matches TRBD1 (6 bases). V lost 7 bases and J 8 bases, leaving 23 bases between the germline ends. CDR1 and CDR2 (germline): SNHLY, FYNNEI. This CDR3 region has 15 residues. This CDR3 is CASNPVGQPRRGYTF. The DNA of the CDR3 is TGTGCCAGCAACCCCGTAGGACAGCCTAGGAGGGGCTACACCTTC.

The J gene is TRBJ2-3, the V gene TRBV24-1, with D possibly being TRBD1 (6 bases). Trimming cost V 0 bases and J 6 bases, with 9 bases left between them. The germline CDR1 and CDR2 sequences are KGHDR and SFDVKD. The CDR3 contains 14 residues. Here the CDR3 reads CATSDLQGSDTQYF. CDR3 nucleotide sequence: TGTGCCACCAGTGATTTGCAGGGGTCGGATACGCAGTATTTT.

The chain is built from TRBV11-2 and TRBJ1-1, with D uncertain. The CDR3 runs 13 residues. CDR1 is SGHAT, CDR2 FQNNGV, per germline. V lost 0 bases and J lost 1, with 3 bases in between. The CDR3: CASSLDWNTEAFF. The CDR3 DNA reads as TGTGCCAGCAGCTTAGACTGGAACACTGAAGCTTTCTTT.